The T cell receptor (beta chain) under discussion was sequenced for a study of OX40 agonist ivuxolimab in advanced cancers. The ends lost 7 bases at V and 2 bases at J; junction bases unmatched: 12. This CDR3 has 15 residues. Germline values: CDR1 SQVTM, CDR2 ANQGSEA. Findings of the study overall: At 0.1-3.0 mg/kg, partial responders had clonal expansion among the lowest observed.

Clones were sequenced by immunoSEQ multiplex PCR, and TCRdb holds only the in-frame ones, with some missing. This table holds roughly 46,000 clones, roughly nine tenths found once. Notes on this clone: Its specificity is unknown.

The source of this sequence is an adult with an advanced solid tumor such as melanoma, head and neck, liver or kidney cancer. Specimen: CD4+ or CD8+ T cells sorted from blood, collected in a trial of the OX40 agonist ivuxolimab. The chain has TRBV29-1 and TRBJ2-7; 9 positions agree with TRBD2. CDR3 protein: CSAGKTSGQPYEQYF. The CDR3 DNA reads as TGCAGCGCCGGAAAGACTAGCGGACAACCCTACGAGCAGTACTTC.